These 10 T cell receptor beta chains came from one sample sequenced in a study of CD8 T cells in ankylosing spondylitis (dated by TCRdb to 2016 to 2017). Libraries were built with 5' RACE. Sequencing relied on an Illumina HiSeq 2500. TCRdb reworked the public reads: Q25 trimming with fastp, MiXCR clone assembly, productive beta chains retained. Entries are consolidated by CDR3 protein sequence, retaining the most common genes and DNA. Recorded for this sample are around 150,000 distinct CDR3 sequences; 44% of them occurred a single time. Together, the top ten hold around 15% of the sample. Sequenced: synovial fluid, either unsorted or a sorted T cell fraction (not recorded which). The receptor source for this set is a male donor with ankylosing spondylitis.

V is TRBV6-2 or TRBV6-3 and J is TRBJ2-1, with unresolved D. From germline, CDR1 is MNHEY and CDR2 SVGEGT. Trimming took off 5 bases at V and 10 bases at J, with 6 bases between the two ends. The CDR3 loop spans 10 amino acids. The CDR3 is CASSNGEQFF. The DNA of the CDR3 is TGTGCCAGCAGTAACGGGGAGCAGTTCTTC.

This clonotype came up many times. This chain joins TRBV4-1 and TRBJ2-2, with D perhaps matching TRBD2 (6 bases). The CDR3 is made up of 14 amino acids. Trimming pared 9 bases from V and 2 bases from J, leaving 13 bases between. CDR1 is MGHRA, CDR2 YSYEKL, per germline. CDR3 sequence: CARLGGANTGELFF. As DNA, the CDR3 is TGCGCCAGGCTGGGGGGTGCCAACACCGGGGAGCTGTTTTTT.

CDR3 sequence reads: CASTPRGGWQPQHF. The CDR3 region has the DNA TGTGCCAGCACCCCAAGGGGGGGCTGGCAGCCCCAGCATTTT. The chain uses TRBV28 and TRBJ1-5; tentative D call: TRBD1 (6 bases). Germline V CDR1 and CDR2: MDHEN, SYDVKM. CDR3 size: 14 residues. The V end lost 7 bases, the J end lost 7 bases, and 17 bases lay between the germline ends.

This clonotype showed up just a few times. This CDR3 is CASSLEGRGETQYF. CDR3 coding DNA: TGTGCCAGCAGTTTAGAGGGTAGAGGGGAGACCCAGTACTTC. The chain employs TRBV12-3 or TRBV12-4 and TRBJ2-5; maybe TRBD2 (5 bases). The CDR3 length is 14 residues. V was trimmed by 1 base and J by 5 bases, leaving 11 bases between them.

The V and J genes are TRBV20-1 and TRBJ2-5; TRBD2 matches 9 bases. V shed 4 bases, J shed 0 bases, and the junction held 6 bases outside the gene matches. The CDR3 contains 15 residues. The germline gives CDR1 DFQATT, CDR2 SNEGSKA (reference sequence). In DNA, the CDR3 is TGCAGTGCTACCCGTAGCGGGGGACACCAAGAGACCCAGTACTTC. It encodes CSATRSGGHQETQYF.

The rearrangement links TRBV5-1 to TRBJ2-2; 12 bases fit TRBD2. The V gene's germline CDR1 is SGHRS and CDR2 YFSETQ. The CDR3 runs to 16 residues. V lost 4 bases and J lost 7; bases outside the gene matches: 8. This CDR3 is CASSLAGTSGFGELFF. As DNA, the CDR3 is TGCGCCAGCAGCCTTGCCGGGACTAGCGGGTTCGGGGAGCTGTTTTTT. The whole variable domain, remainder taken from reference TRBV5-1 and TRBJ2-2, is KAGVTQTPRYLIKTRGQQVTLSCSPISGHRSVSWYQQTPGQGLQFLFEYFSETQRNKGNFPGRFSGRQFSNSRSEMNVSTLELGDSALYLCASSLAGTSGFGELFFGEGSRLTVL.

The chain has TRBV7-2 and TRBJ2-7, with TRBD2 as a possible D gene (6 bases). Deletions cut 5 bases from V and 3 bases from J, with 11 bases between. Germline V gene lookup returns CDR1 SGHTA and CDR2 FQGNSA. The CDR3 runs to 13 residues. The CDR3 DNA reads TGTGCCAGCAGCCCCCGGGGGATCTACGAGCAGTACTTC. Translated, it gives CASSPRGIYEQYF. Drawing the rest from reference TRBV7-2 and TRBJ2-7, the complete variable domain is GAGVSQSPSNKVTEKGKDVELRCDPISGHTALYWYRQSLGQGLEFLIYFQGNSAPDKSGLPSDRFSAERTGGSVSTLTIQRTQQEDSAVYLCASSPRGIYEQYFGPGTRLTVT.

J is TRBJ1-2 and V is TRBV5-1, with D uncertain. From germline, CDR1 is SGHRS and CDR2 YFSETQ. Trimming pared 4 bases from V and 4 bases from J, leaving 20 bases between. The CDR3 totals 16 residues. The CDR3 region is CASSRWASSLSYGYTF. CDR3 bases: TGCGCCAGCAGCCGATGGGCCTCCTCCCTTAGCTATGGCTACACCTTC.

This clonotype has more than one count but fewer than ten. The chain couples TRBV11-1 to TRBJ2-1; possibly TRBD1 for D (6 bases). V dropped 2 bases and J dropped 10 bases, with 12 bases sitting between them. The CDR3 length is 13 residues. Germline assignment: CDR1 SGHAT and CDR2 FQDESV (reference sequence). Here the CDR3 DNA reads TGTGCCAGCAGCTTATCGGGACAAGAAGAGCAGTTCTTC. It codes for CASSLSGQEEQFF.

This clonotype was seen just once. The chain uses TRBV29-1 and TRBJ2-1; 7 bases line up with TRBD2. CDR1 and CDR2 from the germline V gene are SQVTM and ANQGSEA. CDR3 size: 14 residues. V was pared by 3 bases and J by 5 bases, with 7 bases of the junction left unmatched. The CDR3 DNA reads TGCAGCGTTGATGGCGGGGGTGGCCACAATGAGCAGTTCTTC. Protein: CSVDGGGGHNEQFF.